Listed below are T cell receptor beta chains from one sample, sequenced in a study of shared clonotypes between healthy human individuals. Sequenced by immunoSEQ multiplex PCR; TCRdb stores in-frame clones only, minus some. The table records more than 1,200,000 clones, about 98.5% of them present only once. The specimen was naive CD4+ T cells sorted from blood. The receptors were sampled from a man between 25 and 39 years old in good health. Both conserved end residues are part of each CDR3. The D gene is left open where the match is weak. Clone size, where shown, is once, few, many, or a class for clones that have expanded.

J	V	size	D	DNA	CDR3
TRBJ2-6	TRBV29-1	.	.	TGCAGCAGTAAGGGGGGGCCCTCTGGGGCCAACGTCCTGACTTTC	CSSKGGPSGANVLTF
TRBJ1-5	TRBV19	.	.	TGTGCCGGCTCAAGGGGGACGAATCAGCCCCAGCATTTT	CAGSRGTNQPQHF
TRBJ2-5	TRBV29-1	.	.	TGCAGCGTTGTAGTTCCCTCGGAGACCCAGTACTTC	CSVVVPSETQYF
TRBJ2-3	TRBV5-1	.	.	TGCGCCAGCAGCTTGGATCCGGGAGATACGCAGTATTTT	CASSLDPGDTQYF
TRBJ2-5	TRBV7-2	.	TRBD2	TGTGCCAGCAGCCGAGGGACTAGCGGGAGAATGGAGACCCAGTACTTC	CASSRGTSGRMETQYF
TRBJ2-1	TRBV9	.	TRBD2	TGTGCCAGCAGCTTGGGACTAGCGGGAAAGCATGAGCAGTTCTTC	CASSLGLAGKHEQFF
TRBJ2-1	TRBV18	.	TRBD2	TGTGCCAGCTCACCAGTATCGGGGACTAGCGGGATACAGTTCTTC	CASSPVSGTSGIQFF
TRBJ1-1	TRBV28	.	.	TGTGCCAGCAGTTTATCAGGGAACACTGAAGCTTTCTTT	CASSLSGNTEAFF
TRBJ1-2	TRBV9	.	.	TGTGCCAGCAGCGTAGCTACGACGGTCCAGCCTAACTATGGCTACACCTTC	CASSVATTVQPNYGYTF
TRBJ2-3	TRBV5-1	.	.	TGCGCCAGCAGCCCTTTGGAGCGCTCAGATACGCAGTATTTT	CASSPLERSDTQYF
TRBJ2-4	TRBV27	.	TRBD2	TGTGCCAGCAGTTTGGGGGGGACTAGCGGGAGTTATTTCAGGGAAAACATTCAGTACTTC	CASSLGGTSGSYFRENIQYF
TRBJ2-1	TRBV7-9	.	.	TGTGCCAGCAGCTTAGCGGGCAGGGCGTTCTACAATGAGCAGTTCTTC	CASSLAGRAFYNEQFF
TRBJ1-3	TRBV10-3	once	.	TGTGCCATCATCGTTACTCGTACTGGAGACACCATATATTTT	CAIIVTRTGDTIYF
TRBJ2-2	TRBV11-2	.	TRBD1	TGTGCCAGCAGCCCCGGACAGGGGACCGGGGAGCTGTTTTTT	CASSPGQGTGELFF
TRBJ2-7	TRBV5-1	.	TRBD1	TGCGCCAGCAGCTATACAGGGGTGAGCTACGAGCAGTACTTC	CASSYTGVSYEQYF
TRBJ2-2	TRBV10-2	.	TRBD2	TGCGCCAGCCGGAAAAGCGGGACGAACACCGGGGAGCTGTTTTTT	CASRKSGTNTGELFF
TRBJ2-1	TRBV6-1	once	TRBD1	TGTGCCAGCAGCGAAAACAGGGGCTCCTACAATGAGCAGTTCTTC	CASSENRGSYNEQFF
TRBJ2-7	TRBV5-1	once	TRBD1	TGCGCCAGCAGCTTGGGAGGGACAGGGGTGGCCTACGAGCAGTACTTC	CASSLGGTGVAYEQYF
TRBJ2-5	TRBV5-1	.	TRBD2	TGCGCCAGCAGCTTTACGGGACTACAGTACTTC	CASSFTGLQYF
TRBJ2-7	TRBV18	.	.	TGTGCCAGCTCCCTCACTAGCTCCACCTACGAGCAGTACTTC	CASSLTSSTYEQYF
TRBJ1-1	TRBV7-9	once	.	TGTGCCAGCAGCTTATTACCCCTCGGGGAGGGGAGTGTTACTGAAGCTTTCTTT	CASSLLPLGEGSVTEAFF
TRBJ1-1	TRBV10-1	.	.	TGCGCCAGCAGTGAAGATATGAACACTGAAGCTTTCTTT	CASSEDMNTEAFF
TRBJ2-3	TRBV5-1	.	.	TGCGCCAGCCTACCCGTCCCCGGAGGGACAGATACGCAGTATTTT	CASLPVPGGTDTQYF
TRBJ2-7	TRBV5-8	.	.	TGTGCCAGCAGTTTTTCCGGGTCAACCTACGAGCAGTACTTC	CASSFSGSTYEQYF
TRBJ1-5	TRBV6-1	.	.	TGTGCCAGCAGAAACCGGGACCCCGCCCGGCCCCAGCATTTT	CASRNRDPARPQHF
TRBJ2-1	TRBV11-3	.	TRBD2	TGTGCCAGCAGCTTATCTAGCGGGAGGTACAATGAGCAGTTCTTC	CASSLSSGRYNEQFF
TRBJ2-1	TRBV19	.	.	TGTGCCAGTGGCGCCAATGAGCAGTTCTTC	CASGANEQFF
TRBJ2-1	TRBV18	.	.	TGTGCCAGCTCACCACGACAGGACAATGAGCAGTTCTTC	CASSPRQDNEQFF
TRBJ2-1	TRBV11-2	.	TRBD1	TGTGCCAGCAGCCCTAGCCCCGGACAGGTCTACAATGAGCAGTTCTTC	CASSPSPGQVYNEQFF
TRBJ1-5	TRBV2	.	.	TGTGCCAGCAATCCGTATAGCAATCAGCCCCAGCATTTT	CASNPYSNQPQHF
TRBJ2-3	TRBV7-9	.	.	TGTGCCAGCACCGCGATTAGCACAGATACGCAGTATTTT	CASTAISTDTQYF
TRBJ2-5	TRBV11-2	.	TRBD1	TGTGCCAGCAGCTTGGACAGGGGGCACGGGGAGACCCAGTACTTC	CASSLDRGHGETQYF
TRBJ2-7	TRBV10-3	.	TRBD1	TGTGCCATCAGTGGACCGGGACAGAAAAGGGACGAGCAGTACTTC	CAISGPGQKRDEQYF
TRBJ1-1	TRBV14	.	.	TGTGCCAGCAGCCCGCCAGGGTACGTCACTGAAGCTTTCTTT	CASSPPGYVTEAFF
TRBJ2-7	TRBV7-9	.	TRBD2	TGTGCCAGCAGCTTAGCGCTACTCACCGGGACTAGCGTCTACGAGCAGTACTTC	CASSLALLTGTSVYEQYF
TRBJ2-7	TRBV10-1	.	TRBD1	TGCGCCAGCAGACCCGACAGGGCCGGCGAGCAGTACTTC	CASRPDRAGEQYF
TRBJ2-1	TRBV30	.	.	TGTGCCTGGAGTGACACCGGGGGTTCCTACAATGAGCAGTTCTTC	CAWSDTGGSYNEQFF
TRBJ2-7	TRBV28	.	TRBD2	TGTGCCAGCAGTTCCCTAGCGGGAGGGGTTTCCTACGAGCAGTACTTC	CASSSLAGGVSYEQYF
TRBJ2-7	TRBV2	once	.	TGTGCCAGCAGTGATTCCGTGGGCGAGCAGTACTTC	CASSDSVGEQYF
TRBJ2-1	TRBV4-1	once	TRBD1	TGCGCCAGCAGCCTGGGACAGGGAGGCAATGAGCAGTTCTTC	CASSLGQGGNEQFF
TRBJ2-3	TRBV5-4	.	.	TGTGCCAGCAGCTTGAAGGGAGGCACAGATACGCAGTATTTT	CASSLKGGTDTQYF
TRBJ1-5	TRBV4-3	.	.	TGCGCCAGCAGCCAAGAACAGATCAATCAGCCCCAGCATTTT	CASSQEQINQPQHF
TRBJ2-2	TRBV6-6	once	.	TGTGCCAGCAGCCTTATGTGGGACACCGGGGAGCTGTTTTTT	CASSLMWDTGELFF
TRBJ2-2	TRBV29-1	.	.	TGCAGCACCCGCGTGGCCAGCGGGACAGCGAACACCGGGGAGCTGTTTTTT	CSTRVASGTANTGELFF
TRBJ2-7	TRBV5-4	.	TRBD1	TGTGCCAGCGGCGACGACGGGACAGTTGCTTACGAGCAGTACTTC	CASGDDGTVAYEQYF
TRBJ2-1	TRBV29-1	once	.	TGCAGCGTTGATCCGGCCGGGAATGAGCAGTTCTTC	CSVDPAGNEQFF
TRBJ2-5	TRBV5-1	.	.	TGCGCCAGCAGCTTGCCGGAGACTGCAGGGAACCAAGAGACCCAGTACTTC	CASSLPETAGNQETQYF
TRBJ2-2	TRBV10-1	.	TRBD2	TGCGCCAGCAGTGGCGGGAGGGCCTACACCGGGGAGCTGTTTTTT	CASSGGRAYTGELFF
TRBJ2-7	TRBV28	.	.	TGTGCCAGCAGCGCACTCAGGATTCGAACCAACGAGCAGTACTTC	CASSALRIRTNEQYF
TRBJ2-5	TRBV19	.	.	TGTGCCAGTAGTATTAGAGGCAGGGAGCCCCAAGAGACCCAGTACTTC	CASSIRGREPQETQYF
TRBJ2-7	TRBV19	.	.	TGTGCCAGTAGTATCAGAATGGCGGCCAGCCACGAGCAGTACTTC	CASSIRMAASHEQYF
TRBJ1-5	TRBV7-9	once	.	TGTGCCAGCAGCTCCCCGAATAGCAATCAGCCCCAGCATTTT	CASSSPNSNQPQHF
TRBJ2-3	TRBV6-1	few	.	TGTGCCAGCAGTGAACGGCGCACCTCTAGCACAGATACGCAGTATTTT	CASSERRTSSTDTQYF
TRBJ1-2	TRBV27	.	TRBD1	TGTGCCAGCCGGGGACAGTTCTATGGCTACACCTTC	CASRGQFYGYTF
TRBJ2-1	TRBV5-1	.	TRBD2	TGCGCCAGCAGCTCCCGGACTAGCCGCCCTCAGGATGAGCAGTTCTTC	CASSSRTSRPQDEQFF
TRBJ1-1	TRBV18	.	.	TGTGCCAGCTCACCAGTAACAGGGACTGAAGCTTTCTTT	CASSPVTGTEAFF
TRBJ2-7	TRBV5-5	.	.	TGTGCCAGCAGCGAACAGGGCTACGAGCAGTACTTC	CASSEQGYEQYF